The 2 T cell receptor beta chains below come from one sample, sequenced in a study of blood T cell repertoires in COVID-19. Using immunoSEQ multiplex PCR, the repertoire was profiled, and TCRdb retains in-frame clones only, with some absent. The sample consists of more than 90,000 clones, 65% to 80% of them appearing once. Sequenced: peripheral blood. The receptors come from a man between 65 and 85 years old with acute or convalescent COVID-19.

The chain is built from TRBV2 and TRBJ2-5, with 9 nucleotides matching TRBD1. The germline CDR1 and CDR2 sequences are SNHLY and FYNNEI. The CDR3 has 16 amino acids. V lost 7 bases and J lost 3; bases outside the gene matches: 12. CDR3 region: CASKGNRGRVEETQYF. Written as DNA, the CDR3 is TGTGCCAGCAAGGGAAACAGGGGGCGGGTAGAAGAGACCCAGTACTTC.

CDR3 coding DNA: TGCGCCAGCAGCCCGCAGGGGGCGGATGAAAAACTGTTTTTT. Its translation: CASSPQGADEKLFF. The chain employs TRBV5-1 and TRBJ1-4, with 8 bases that match TRBD1. This CDR3 is 14 amino acids long. In germline, CDR1 is SGHRS, CDR2 YFSETQ. V was pared by 4 bases and J by 6 bases, with 5 bases of the junction left unmatched.